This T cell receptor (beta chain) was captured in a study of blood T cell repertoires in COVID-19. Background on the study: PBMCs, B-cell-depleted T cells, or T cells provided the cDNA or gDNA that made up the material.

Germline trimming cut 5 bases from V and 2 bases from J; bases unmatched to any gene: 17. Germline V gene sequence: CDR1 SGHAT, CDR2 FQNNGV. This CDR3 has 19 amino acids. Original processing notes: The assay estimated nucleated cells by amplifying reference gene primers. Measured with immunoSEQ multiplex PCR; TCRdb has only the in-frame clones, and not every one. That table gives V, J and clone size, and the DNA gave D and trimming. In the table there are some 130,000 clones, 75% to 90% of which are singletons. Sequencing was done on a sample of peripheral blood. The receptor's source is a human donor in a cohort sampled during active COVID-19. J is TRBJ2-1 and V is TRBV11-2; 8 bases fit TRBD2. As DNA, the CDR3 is TGTGCCAGCAGCCCTCACGGGGGGGCGAGGGGCTCCCCCTACAATGAGCAGTTCTTC. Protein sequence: CASSPHGGARGSPYNEQFF.